A selection of T cell receptor beta chains follows, all from one sample in a study of control samples from healthy donors and cancer patients. Assay used: immunoSEQ multiplex PCR; TCRdb lists only in-frame clones, some missing. The data hold around 77,000 clones, with 85% to 95% observed a single time. The sample comprised blood. All receptors come from a woman between 55 and 75 years old in good health. The CDR3 runs from the conserved cysteine through the conserved F or W. The order of the fields is J gene, V gene, CDR3 protein.

J gene: TRBJ2-2
V gene: TRBV19
CDR3 protein: CASSAGQTGELFF

J gene: TRBJ1-2
V gene: TRBV3-1/TRBV3-2
CDR3 protein: CASSQQDRALGGYTF

J gene: TRBJ2-1
V gene: TRBV27
CDR3 protein: CASSSSNYNEQFF

J gene: TRBJ2-7
V gene: TRBV5-1
CDR3 protein: CASRAGADSSYEQYF

J gene: TRBJ2-2
V gene: TRBV14
CDR3 protein: CASSHNTPAGGSRAGELFF

J gene: TRBJ2-1
V gene: TRBV28
CDR3 protein: CASRTLLAGMRDEQFF

J gene: TRBJ2-7
V gene: TRBV18
CDR3 protein: CASSFRDTSYEQYF

J gene: TRBJ1-2
V gene: TRBV4-2
CDR3 protein: CASSHLGQASGYTF

J gene: TRBJ1-5
V gene: TRBV7-8
CDR3 protein: CASSPGPGAYQPQHF

J gene: TRBJ1-2
V gene: TRBV19
CDR3 protein: CASSMNSPYGYTF

J gene: TRBJ2-1
V gene: TRBV11-3
CDR3 protein: CASSLFGSSYNEQFF

J gene: TRBJ2-1
V gene: TRBV5-4
CDR3 protein: CASSLARSGSSYNEQFF

J gene: TRBJ2-2
V gene: TRBV28
CDR3 protein: CASSSVGGRAPGELFF